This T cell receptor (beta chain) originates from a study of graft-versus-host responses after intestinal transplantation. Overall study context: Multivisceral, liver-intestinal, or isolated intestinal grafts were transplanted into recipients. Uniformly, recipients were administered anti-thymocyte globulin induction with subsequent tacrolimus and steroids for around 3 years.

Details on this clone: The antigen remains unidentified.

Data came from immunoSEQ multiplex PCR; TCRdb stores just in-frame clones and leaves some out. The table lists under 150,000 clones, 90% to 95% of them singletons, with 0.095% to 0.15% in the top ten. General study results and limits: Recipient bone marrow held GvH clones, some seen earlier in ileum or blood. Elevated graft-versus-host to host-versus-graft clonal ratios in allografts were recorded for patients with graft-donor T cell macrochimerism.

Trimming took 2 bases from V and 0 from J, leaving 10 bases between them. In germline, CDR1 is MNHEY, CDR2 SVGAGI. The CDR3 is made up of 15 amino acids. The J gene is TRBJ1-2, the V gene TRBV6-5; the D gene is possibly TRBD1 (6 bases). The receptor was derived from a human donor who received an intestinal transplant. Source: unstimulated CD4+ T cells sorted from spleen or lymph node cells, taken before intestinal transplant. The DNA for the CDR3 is TGTGCCAGCAGTTACGCAGGGGCCCCTAACTATGGCTACACCTTC. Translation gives CASSYAGAPNYGYTF.